The 14 T cell receptor beta chains below come from one sample, sequenced in a study of control samples from healthy donors and cancer patients. The protocol was immunoSEQ multiplex PCR, while the TCRdb copy is restricted to in-frame clones and leaves out a portion. Of approximately 30,000 clones listed, approximately 87% are singletons. The material sequenced was PBMCs. Receptor source: a woman between 35 and 50 years old with lung cancer.

The CDR3 region has the DNA TGTGCCACCAGTGGTGACCAGGGACAGGAGAACTACAATGAGCAGTTCTTC. Translation: CATSGDQGQENYNEQFF. The rearrangement uses TRBV24-1 and TRBJ2-1; 8 bases fit TRBD1. The CDR3 loop spans 17 amino acids. J gave up 3 bases and V 5 bases, and 11 bases lay outside the gene matches. Germline CDR1 is KGHDR and CDR2 is SFDVKD.

The chain uses TRBV29-1 and TRBJ1-1; maybe TRBD1 (5 bases). This CDR3 is 12 amino acids long. The V end was cut by 4 bases, the J end by 3 bases, with 9 bases between. Germline CDR1 and CDR2: SQVTM and ANQGSEA. The CDR3 DNA reads TGCAGCGTTGGTCAGGGAGACACTGAAGCTTTCTTT. This translates into CSVGQGDTEAFF.

This chain connects TRBV19 to TRBJ1-5; 11 positions agree with TRBD1. The CDR3 has 16 residues. Losses at the gene ends were 7 bases for V and 4 bases for J; bases not matched to a gene: 9. The germline CDR1 and CDR2 sequences are LNHDA and SQIVND (reference sequence). CDR3 coding DNA: TGTGCCAGTATTAACCGGGACAGGGGGACGAATCAGCCCCAGCATTTT. It translates to CASINRDRGTNQPQHF.

The chain joins TRBV4-2 to TRBJ1-1, with no clear D. The germline gives CDR1 LGHNA, CDR2 YNFKEQ. Trimming stripped 5 bases from V and 6 bases from J, with 22 bases between. The CDR3 is made up of 16 amino acids. The CDR3 DNA reads as TGTGCCAGCAGCTCCGAAGAGGGCCGAATGGGCGCTGAAGCTTTCTTT. Its protein is CASSSEEGRMGAEAFF.

The chain has TRBV30 and TRBJ2-1; TRBD1 or TRBD2 may be the D gene (6 bases each). The V end was cut by 2 bases, the J end by 15 bases, with 17 bases between. The CDR3 loop spans 12 amino acids. In germline, CDR1 is GTSNPN, CDR2 SVGIG (reference sequence). CDR3 nucleotide sequence: TGTGCCTGGAGTAAACGACTAGGGGGTTTGTTCTTC. Protein product: CAWSKRLGGLFF.

This chain links TRBV5-6 with TRBJ1-4; 11 nucleotides agree with TRBD1. The CDR3 contains 15 residues. V lost 3 bases to trimming and J lost 7 bases; unmatched junction nucleotides: 5. CDR1 and CDR2 (germline): SGHDT, YYEEEE. The CDR3 protein is CASSWGQGGREKLFF. CDR3 DNA sequence: TGTGCCAGCAGCTGGGGACAGGGGGGTCGTGAAAAACTGTTTTTT.

The CDR3 protein is CASSLVGGYNEQFF. Here the CDR3 DNA reads TGTGCCAGCAGCTTAGTCGGGGGATACAATGAGCAGTTCTTC. The genes are TRBV7-3 and TRBJ2-1; possible D gene TRBD2, 6 bases. The CDR3 totals 14 residues. V lost 2 bases to trimming and J lost 4 bases, with 9 bases between them. Looked up from germline, CDR1 is SGHTA and CDR2 is FQGTGA.

In its sample, this clone was seen once. The chain has TRBV6-5 and TRBJ1-1; D is unresolved. The V gene's germline CDR1 is MNHEY and CDR2 SVGAGI. Trimming took off 0 bases at V and 1 base at J, with 3 bases between the two ends. There are 13 residues in the CDR3. The CDR3 loop reads CASSYSSNTEAFF. CDR3 nucleotide sequence: TGTGCCAGCAGTTACTCGTCGAACACTGAAGCTTTCTTT.

In its sample, this clone was seen once. The J gene is TRBJ2-5, the V gene TRBV28, with 9 positions matching TRBD1. J was trimmed by 2 bases and V by 5 bases; bases with no gene match: 3. Germline V CDR1 and CDR2: MDHEN, SYDVKM. CDR3 length equals 14 residues. CDR3 sequence (DNA): TGTGCCAGCAGTGGACAGGGGTATCAAGAGACCCAGTACTTC. Translation: CASSGQGYQETQYF.

This clone was seen only a few times. The chain combines TRBV5-5 with TRBJ1-4; 7 positions agree with TRBD1. Germline CDR1 SGHKS, CDR2 YYEKEE (reference sequence). The CDR3 has 14 amino acids. V was clipped by 3 bases and J by 5 bases; unmatched bases: 4. Here the CDR3 DNA reads TGTGCCAGCAGCTCACCGACAGGGAATGAAAAACTGTTTTTT. It is translated as CASSSPTGNEKLFF.

This clone was seen a few times. This chain uses TRBV4-3 with TRBJ2-3; 11 bases line up with TRBD2. V lost 0 bases, J lost 3 bases, and 8 bases stayed unmatched. Per the germline V gene, CDR1 is LGHNA and CDR2 is YSLEER. This CDR3 has 18 amino acids. In nucleotides, the CDR3 is TGCGCCAGCAGCCAAGAGAGGCCTAGCGGGGGGATTACAGATACGCAGTATTTT. Translated, it gives CASSQERPSGGITDTQYF.

The chain links TRBV28 to TRBJ1-1; 9 bases map to TRBD1. Per the germline V gene, CDR1 is MDHEN and CDR2 is SYDVKM. The CDR3 covers 16 residues. Unmatched junction bases numbered 7, after V lost 5 bases and J lost 0 bases. The CDR3 is CASSITGGSVNTEAFF. The CDR3 DNA reads TGTGCCAGCAGTATTACAGGGGGCTCGGTGAACACTGAAGCTTTCTTT. The complete variable domain, with remaining parts taken from reference TRBV28 and TRBJ1-1, reads DVKVTQSSRYLVKRTGEKVFLECVQDMDHENMFWYRQDPGLGLRLIYFSYDVKMKEKGDIPEGYSVSREKKERFSLILESASTNQTSMYLCASSITGGSVNTEAFFGQGTRLTVV.

The chain uses TRBV2 and TRBJ2-1, with D possibly being TRBD2 (6 bases). Germline-derived CDR1 and CDR2 are SNHLY and FYNNEI. This CDR3 has 15 residues. The V gene lost 7 bases and the J gene lost 6 bases, with 19 bases spanning the gap. CDR3 bases: TGTGCCAGCACCAAAGCGGGCGGGGCTCTCAATGAGCAGTTCTTC. It translates to CASTKAGGALNEQFF.

This sequence joins TRBV4-1 and TRBJ1-1; tentative D call: TRBD1 (5 bases). Trimming took off 2 bases at V and 10 bases at J, with 23 bases between the two ends. This CDR3 comprises 16 residues. Looked up from germline, CDR1 is MGHRA and CDR2 is YSYEKL. As DNA, the CDR3 is TGCGCCAGCAGCCAACCACCCCGGGATCCGGGGCCTGGAGCTTTCTTT. This encodes CASSQPPRDPGPGAFF.